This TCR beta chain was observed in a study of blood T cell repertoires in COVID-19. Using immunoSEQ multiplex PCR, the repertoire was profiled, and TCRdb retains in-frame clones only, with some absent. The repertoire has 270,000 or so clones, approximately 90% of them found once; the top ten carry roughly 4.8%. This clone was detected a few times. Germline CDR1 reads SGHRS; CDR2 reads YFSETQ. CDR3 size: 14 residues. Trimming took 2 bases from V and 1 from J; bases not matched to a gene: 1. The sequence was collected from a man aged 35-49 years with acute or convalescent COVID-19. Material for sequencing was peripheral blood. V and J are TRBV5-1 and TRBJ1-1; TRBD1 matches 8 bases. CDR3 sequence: CASSFQGANTEAFF. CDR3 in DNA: TGCGCCAGCAGCTTCCAGGGGGCGAACACTGAAGCTTTCTTT.